Detailed here is one TCR beta chain. The CDR3 has 20 amino acids. Germline lookup yields CDR1 SGHTA and CDR2 FQGTGA. Trimming removed 4 bases from V and 1 base from J, with 23 bases in between. The sample belongs to a study of OX40 agonist ivuxolimab in advanced cancers. Some clones are missing from TCRdb's copy, which holds only in-frame ones; the method was immunoSEQ multiplex PCR. The top ten hold approximately 2% of the sample, which has 50,000 or so clones, more than 65% seen once. The TCR was taken from an adult with an advanced solid tumor such as melanoma, head and neck, liver or kidney cancer. The chain is built from TRBV7-3 and TRBJ2-6; D may match TRBD1 or TRBD2 (5 bases each). The sequenced sample was CD4+ or CD8+ T cells sorted from blood, obtained in a trial of the OX40 agonist ivuxolimab. The CDR3 is CASSSLYRDPWTSGANVLTF. CDR3 sequence (DNA): TGTGCCAGCAGCTCACTCTACCGGGACCCTTGGACATCTGGGGCCAACGTCCTGACTTTC. Variable domain in full (rest from reference TRBV7-3 and TRBJ2-6): GAGVSQTPSNKVTEKGKYVELRCDPISGHTALYWYRQSLGQGPEFLIYFQGTGAADDSGLPNDRFFAVRPEGSVSTLKIQRTERGDSAVYLCASSSLYRDPWTSGANVLTFGAGSRLTVL.